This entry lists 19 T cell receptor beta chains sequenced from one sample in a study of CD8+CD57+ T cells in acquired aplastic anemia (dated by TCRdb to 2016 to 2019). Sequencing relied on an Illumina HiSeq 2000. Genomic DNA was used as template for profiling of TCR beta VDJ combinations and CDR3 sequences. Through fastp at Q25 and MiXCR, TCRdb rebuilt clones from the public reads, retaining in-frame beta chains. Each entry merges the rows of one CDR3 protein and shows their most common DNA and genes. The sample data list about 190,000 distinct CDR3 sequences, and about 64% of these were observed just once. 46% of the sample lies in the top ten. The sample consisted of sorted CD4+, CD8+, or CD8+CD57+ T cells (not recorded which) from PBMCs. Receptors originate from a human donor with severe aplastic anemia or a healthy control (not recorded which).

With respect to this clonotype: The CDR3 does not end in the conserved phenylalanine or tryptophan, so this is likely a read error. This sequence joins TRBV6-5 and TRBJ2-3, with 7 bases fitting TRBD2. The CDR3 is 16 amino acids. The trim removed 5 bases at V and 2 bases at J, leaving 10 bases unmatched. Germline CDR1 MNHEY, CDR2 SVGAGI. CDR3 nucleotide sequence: TGTGCCAGCAGTGAAGTTCCCAGCGGGGACACAGATACGCAGTATCTT. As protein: CASSEVPSGDTDTQYL.

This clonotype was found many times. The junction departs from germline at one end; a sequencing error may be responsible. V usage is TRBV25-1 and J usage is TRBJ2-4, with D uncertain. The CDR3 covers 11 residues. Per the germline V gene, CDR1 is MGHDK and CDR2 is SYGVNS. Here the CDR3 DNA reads TGTGCCAGCAGTGAGGGGTCTACTTTGGGGTTC. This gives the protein CASSEGSTLGF.

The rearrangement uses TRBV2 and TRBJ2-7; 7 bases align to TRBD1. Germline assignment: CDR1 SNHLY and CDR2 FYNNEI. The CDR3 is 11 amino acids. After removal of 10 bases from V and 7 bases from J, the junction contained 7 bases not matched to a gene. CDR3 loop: CATRQGGEQYF. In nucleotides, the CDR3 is TGTGCCACGCGACAGGGCGGGGAGCAGTACTTC.

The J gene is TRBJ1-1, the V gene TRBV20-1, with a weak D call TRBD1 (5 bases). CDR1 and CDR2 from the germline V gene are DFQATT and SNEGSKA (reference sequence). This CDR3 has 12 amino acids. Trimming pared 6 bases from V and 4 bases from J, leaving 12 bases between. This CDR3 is CSAIGQGTEAFF. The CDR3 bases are TGCAGTGCCATTGGGCAGGGCACTGAAGCTTTCTTT.

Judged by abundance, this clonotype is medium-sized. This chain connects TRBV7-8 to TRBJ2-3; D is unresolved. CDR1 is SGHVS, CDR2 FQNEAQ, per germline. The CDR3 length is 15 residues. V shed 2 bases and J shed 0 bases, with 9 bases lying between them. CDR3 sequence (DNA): TGTGCCAGCAGCTTATTCAGCAGAAGCACAGATACGCAGTATTTT. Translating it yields CASSLFSRSTDTQYF.

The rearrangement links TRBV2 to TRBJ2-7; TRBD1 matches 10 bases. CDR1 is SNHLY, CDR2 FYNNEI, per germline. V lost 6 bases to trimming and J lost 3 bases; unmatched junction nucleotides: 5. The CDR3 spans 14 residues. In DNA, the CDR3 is TGTGCCAGCAGGGACAGGGGGGTGGTCTACGAGCAGTACTTC. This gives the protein CASRDRGVVYEQYF.

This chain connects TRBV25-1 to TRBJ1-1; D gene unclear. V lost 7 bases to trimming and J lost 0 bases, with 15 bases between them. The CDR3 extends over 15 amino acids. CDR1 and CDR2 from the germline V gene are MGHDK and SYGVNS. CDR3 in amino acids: CASTPRESMNTEAFF. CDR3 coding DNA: TGTGCCAGCACCCCCCGAGAGTCCATGAACACTGAAGCTTTCTTT.

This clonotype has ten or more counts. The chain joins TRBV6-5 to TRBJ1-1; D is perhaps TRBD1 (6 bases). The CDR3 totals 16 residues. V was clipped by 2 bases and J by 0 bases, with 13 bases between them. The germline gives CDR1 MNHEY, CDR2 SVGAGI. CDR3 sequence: CASSYGETGMNTEAFF. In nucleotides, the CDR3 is TGTGCCAGCAGTTACGGGGAAACAGGGATGAACACTGAAGCTTTCTTT.

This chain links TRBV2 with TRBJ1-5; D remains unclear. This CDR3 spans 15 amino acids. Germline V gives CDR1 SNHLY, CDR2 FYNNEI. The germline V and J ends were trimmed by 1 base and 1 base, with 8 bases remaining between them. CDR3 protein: CASSEETRSNQPQHF. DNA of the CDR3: TGTGCCAGCAGTGAAGAGACAAGGAGCAATCAGCCCCAGCATTTT.

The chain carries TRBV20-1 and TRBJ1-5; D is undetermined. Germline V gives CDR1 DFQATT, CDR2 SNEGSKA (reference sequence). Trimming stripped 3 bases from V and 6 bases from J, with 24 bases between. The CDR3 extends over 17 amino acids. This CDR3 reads CSASHPPGVLDGQPQHF. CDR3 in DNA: TGCAGTGCTAGTCATCCCCCCGGGGTCCTAGATGGTCAGCCCCAGCATTTT.

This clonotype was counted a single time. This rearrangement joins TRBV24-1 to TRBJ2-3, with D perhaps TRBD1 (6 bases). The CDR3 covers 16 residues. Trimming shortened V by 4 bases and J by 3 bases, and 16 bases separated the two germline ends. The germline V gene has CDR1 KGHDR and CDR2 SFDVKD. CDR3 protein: CATSETGHTITDTQYF. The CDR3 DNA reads TGTGCCACCAGTGAGACGGGACACACTATAACAGATACGCAGTATTTT.

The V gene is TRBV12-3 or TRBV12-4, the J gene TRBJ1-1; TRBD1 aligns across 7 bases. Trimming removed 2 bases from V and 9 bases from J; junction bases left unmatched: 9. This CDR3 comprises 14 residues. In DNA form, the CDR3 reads TGTGCCAGCAGTTTAATCCGGACAGGCAGCCAAGCTTTCTTT. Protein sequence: CASSLIRTGSQAFF.

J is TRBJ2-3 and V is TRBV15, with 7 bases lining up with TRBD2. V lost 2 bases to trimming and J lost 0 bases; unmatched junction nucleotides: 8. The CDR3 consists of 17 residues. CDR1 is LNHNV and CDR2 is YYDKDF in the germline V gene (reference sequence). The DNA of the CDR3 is TGTGCCACCAGCAGACGTTCCCTAGCGGATAGCACAGATACGCAGTATTTT. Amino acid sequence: CATSRRSLADSTDTQYF.

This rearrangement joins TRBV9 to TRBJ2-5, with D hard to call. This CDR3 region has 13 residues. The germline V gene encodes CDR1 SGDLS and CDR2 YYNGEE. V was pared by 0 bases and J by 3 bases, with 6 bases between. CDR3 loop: CASSVAAKETQYF. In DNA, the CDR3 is TGTGCCAGCAGCGTAGCGGCTAAAGAGACCCAGTACTTC. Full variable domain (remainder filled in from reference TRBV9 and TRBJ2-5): DSGVTQTPKHLITATGQRVTLRCSPRSGDLSVYWYQQSLDQGLQFLIQYYNGEERAKGNILERFSAQQFPDLHSELNLSSLELGDSALYFCASSVAAKETQYFGPGTRLLVL.

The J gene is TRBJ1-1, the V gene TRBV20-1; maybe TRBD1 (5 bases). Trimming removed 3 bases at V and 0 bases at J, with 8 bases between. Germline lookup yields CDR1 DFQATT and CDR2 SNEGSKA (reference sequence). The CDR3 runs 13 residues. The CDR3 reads CSASPTVNTEAFF. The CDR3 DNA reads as TGCAGTGCTAGTCCGACAGTGAACACTGAAGCTTTCTTT.

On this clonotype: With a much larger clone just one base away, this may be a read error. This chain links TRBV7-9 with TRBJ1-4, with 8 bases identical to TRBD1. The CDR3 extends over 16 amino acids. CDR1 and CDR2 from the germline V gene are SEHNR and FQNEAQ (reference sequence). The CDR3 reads CASSANRGSGNEKPFF. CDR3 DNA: TGTGCCAGCAGCGCCAACAGGGGGTCCGGTAATGAAAAACCGTTTTTT.

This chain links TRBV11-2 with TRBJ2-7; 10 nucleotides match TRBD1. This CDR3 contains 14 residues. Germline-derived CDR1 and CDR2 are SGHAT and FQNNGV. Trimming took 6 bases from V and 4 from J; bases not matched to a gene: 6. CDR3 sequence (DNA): TGTGCCAGCAGGTCGGACAGGGGGGATTACGAGCAGTACTTC. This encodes CASRSDRGDYEQYF.

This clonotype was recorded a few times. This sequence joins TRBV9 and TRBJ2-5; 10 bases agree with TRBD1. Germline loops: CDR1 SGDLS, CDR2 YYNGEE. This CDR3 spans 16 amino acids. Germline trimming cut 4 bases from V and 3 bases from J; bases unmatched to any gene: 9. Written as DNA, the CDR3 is TGTGCCAGCAGCTACCGGACAGGGGGGGCTGAAGAGACCCAGTACTTC. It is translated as CASSYRTGGAEETQYF.

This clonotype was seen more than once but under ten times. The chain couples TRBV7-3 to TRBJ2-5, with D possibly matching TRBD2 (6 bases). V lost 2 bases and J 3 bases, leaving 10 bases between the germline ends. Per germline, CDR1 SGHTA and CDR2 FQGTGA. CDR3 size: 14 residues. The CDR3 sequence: CASSLAGTEETQYF. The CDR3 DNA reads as TGTGCCAGCAGCTTAGCCGGGACTGAAGAGACCCAGTACTTC.